Following are 23 T cell receptor beta chains from one sample sequenced in a study of cytomegalovirus exposure and HLA in healthy donors. Assay: immunoSEQ multiplex PCR; the TCRdb copy retains only in-frame clones and omits some. The sample holds over 200,000 clones, approximately 87% seen once. The sequenced sample was PBMCs. The source is a woman aged 18 to 35 in good health and CMV-seronegative.

The genes are TRBV5-1 and TRBJ1-3; no clear D. The V gene's germline CDR1 is SGHRS and CDR2 YFSETQ. CDR3 length: 14 amino acids. The V end lost 4 bases, the J end lost 2 bases, and 10 bases lay between the germline ends. CDR3 loop: CASSPDGAGNTIYF. CDR3 in DNA: TGCGCCAGCAGCCCGGATGGGGCTGGAAACACCATATATTTT.

Notes on this clone: The sample contains more than one DNA sequence encoding this CDR3. CDR3 nucleotide sequence: TGTGCCTGGAGTGTCGGACTAGCGGGCTACAATGAGCAGTTCTTC. This encodes CAWSVGLAGYNEQFF. V usage is TRBV30 and J usage is TRBJ2-1; 11 nucleotides agree with TRBD2. Germline V gene data show CDR1 as GTSNPN and CDR2 as SVGIG (reference sequence). There are 15 residues in the CDR3. The trim removed 0 bases at V and 3 bases at J, leaving 1 base unmatched. Looking up the rest from reference TRBV30 and TRBJ2-1 gives the full variable domain: SQTIHQWPATLVQPVGSPLSLECTVEGTSNPNLYWYRQAAGRGLQLLFYSVGIGQISSEVPQNLSASRPQDRQFILSSKKLLLSDSGFYLCAWSVGLAGYNEQFFGPGTRLTVL.

In its sample, this clone was seen once. The V and J genes are TRBV5-4 and TRBJ2-7, with a possible D match to TRBD1 (6 bases). V dropped 0 bases and J dropped 4 bases, with 8 bases sitting between them. CDR1 and CDR2 from the germline V gene are SGHNT and YYREEE (reference sequence). The CDR3 extends over 13 amino acids. CDR3 nucleotide sequence: TGTGCCAGCAGCTTGGACAGGGCATACGAGCAGTACTTC. It encodes CASSLDRAYEQYF.

The chain recombines TRBV4-1 with TRBJ2-7, with TRBD1 identical over 7 bases. Germline V lookup: CDR1 MGHRA, CDR2 YSYEKL. J lost 2 bases, V lost 4 bases, and 8 bases had no gene match. The CDR3 length is 15 residues. The CDR3 DNA sequence: TGCGCCAGCAGCCGGCCCGGGACAGAACCCTACGAGCAGTACTTC. It translates to CASSRPGTEPYEQYF.

This clone was observed a single time. In the same sample, other DNA sequences code for this CDR3. The chain joins TRBV30 to TRBJ2-7, with D uncertain. Trimming left V 1 base short and J 2 bases short, with 3 bases between. The length of the CDR3 is 11 residues. Per germline, CDR1 GTSNPN and CDR2 SVGIG (reference sequence). CDR3 DNA: TGTGCCTGGAGTGGGGCCTACGAGCAGTACTTC. Residues: CAWSGAYEQYF.

The CDR3 bases are TGCAGCGTACGCGGTGGGAACACTGAAGCTTTCTTT. It yields the protein CSVRGGNTEAFF. The chain joins TRBV29-1 to TRBJ1-1; no reliable D call. Germline V gives CDR1 SQVTM, CDR2 ANQGSEA. This CDR3 comprises 12 residues. V gave up 6 bases and J gave up 1 base, with 9 bases separating them.

This chain joins TRBV6-1 and TRBJ2-3; D gene uncertain. The germline V and J ends were trimmed by 6 bases and 9 bases, with 10 bases remaining between them. Germline lookup yields CDR1 MNHNS and CDR2 SASEGT. The CDR3 sequence is 11 residues long. The CDR3 is CASRFGQTQYF. The CDR3 bases are TGTGCCAGCAGGTTCGGCCAGACGCAGTATTTT.

The chain is built from TRBV2 and TRBJ1-2; tentative D call: TRBD1 (6 bases). The V gene's germline CDR1 is SNHLY and CDR2 FYNNEI. The CDR3 is made up of 14 amino acids. V lost 8 bases to trimming and J lost 1 base, with 14 bases between them. The CDR3 DNA is TGTGCCAGCGGAGAGACAGGCGTTAACTATGGCTACACCTTC. This codes for CASGETGVNYGYTF.

The chain combines TRBV13 with TRBJ1-2; 9 nucleotides line up with TRBD1. V trimming: 2 bases; J trimming: 2 bases; junction bases outside the gene matches: 3. Germline-derived CDR1 and CDR2 are PRHDT and FYEKMQ (reference sequence). This CDR3 region has 15 residues. CDR3 nucleotide sequence: TGTGCCAGCAGCTTATATGGGACAGGGAACTATGGCTACACCTTC. The encoded protein is CASSLYGTGNYGYTF. The variable domain in full, completed from reference TRBV13 and TRBJ1-2, reads AAGVIQSPRHLIKEKRETATLKCYPIPRHDTVYWYQQGPGQDPQFLISFYEKMQSDKGSIPDRFSAQQFSDYHSELNMSSLELGDSALYFCASSLYGTGNYGYTFGSGTRLTVV.

V usage is TRBV21-1 and J usage is TRBJ2-7. TRBV21-1 is recorded as a pseudogene. This CDR3 contains 15 residues. The CDR3 DNA follows: TGTGCCAGCAGCAAAGCCCGGGCCCGCGCCTACGAGCAGTACTTC. Residues: CASSKARARAYEQYF.

CDR3 sequence (DNA): TGTGCCAGCAGTCGAACCGGGACAGGGAATCAGCCCCAGCATTTT. Its protein is CASSRTGTGNQPQHF. The chain links TRBV6-5 to TRBJ1-5, with 9 bases fitting TRBD1. CDR3 length: 15 amino acids. Germline assignment: CDR1 MNHEY and CDR2 SVGAGI. Germline trimming cut 5 bases from V and 4 bases from J; bases unmatched to any gene: 6.

The genes are TRBV30 and TRBJ1-1; D is unclear. V was cut by 2 bases and J by 5 bases, with 9 bases left in between. The CDR3 consists of 12 residues. Germline V gene data show CDR1 as GTSNPN and CDR2 as SVGIG (reference sequence). In DNA, the CDR3 is TGTGCCTGGAGTCCCCCCTGGACTGAAGCTTTCTTT. Translating gives CAWSPPWTEAFF. Full variable domain (outside the CDR3, taken from reference TRBV30 and TRBJ1-1): SQTIHQWPATLVQPVGSPLSLECTVEGTSNPNLYWYRQAAGRGLQLLFYSVGIGQISSEVPQNLSASRPQDRQFILSSKKLLLSDSGFYLCAWSPPWTEAFFGQGTRLTVV.

V usage is TRBV28 and J usage is TRBJ2-7; D gene unclear. Germline V gives CDR1 MDHEN, CDR2 SYDVKM. This CDR3 has 14 amino acids. V was pared by 4 bases and J by 2 bases, with 12 bases between. CDR3 residues: CASSSSPGPYEQYF. The CDR3 coding sequence is TGTGCCAGCAGTTCATCCCCCGGCCCCTACGAGCAGTACTTC.

This clone was observed a single time. The chain combines TRBV2 with TRBJ2-3; D is possibly TRBD1 or TRBD2 (5 bases each). The CDR3 runs 17 residues. The V gene's germline CDR1 is SNHLY and CDR2 FYNNEI. V was trimmed by 0 bases and J by 3 bases, leaving 16 bases between them. The CDR3 DNA reads TGTGCCAGCAGTGAAGCGGGCTTTGGGGGTGCGACAGATACGCAGTATTTT. Translating it yields CASSEAGFGGATDTQYF. The full variable domain, with the rest looked up from reference TRBV2 and TRBJ2-3, is EPEVTQTPSHQVTQMGQEVILRCVPISNHLYFYWYRQILGQKVEFLVSFYNNEISEKSEIFDDQFSVERPDGSNFTLKIRSTKLEDSAMYFCASSEAGFGGATDTQYFGPGTRLTVL.

In its sample, this clone was seen a few times. The sample has other DNA sequences that encode this CDR3 too. The CDR3 loop is CASSLARGDTDTQYF. The DNA for the CDR3 is TGCGCCAGCAGCTTGGCACGGGGCGACACAGATACGCAGTATTTT. The chain couples TRBV5-1 to TRBJ2-3; either TRBD1 or TRBD2 may supply D (5 bases each). V was trimmed by 0 bases and J by 2 bases, leaving 10 bases between them. Germline CDR1 SGHRS, CDR2 YFSETQ. This CDR3 comprises 15 residues.

This clone appeared a single time. The V and J genes are TRBV28 and TRBJ1-2, with TRBD1 matching 9 bases. Germline CDR1 is MDHEN and CDR2 is SYDVKM. This CDR3 contains 12 residues. V trimming: 7 bases; J trimming: 6 bases; junction bases outside the gene matches: 3. CDR3 DNA sequence: TGTGCCAGCAAGGGACAGGGAGATGGCTACACCTTC. Protein sequence: CASKGQGDGYTF.

The sample holds many counts of this clone. The chain carries TRBV6-1 and TRBJ2-2; 8 nucleotides align to TRBD1. This CDR3 spans 14 amino acids. V shed 6 bases and J 6 bases; nucleotides not matched to a gene: 6. CDR1 is MNHNS and CDR2 is SASEGT in the germline V gene. The CDR3 sequence is CASRGGQVPGELFF. The CDR3 DNA is TGTGCCAGCAGGGGGGGACAGGTCCCCGGGGAGCTGTTTTTT.

The chain carries TRBV4-1 and TRBJ2-7; possible D gene TRBD2, 6 bases. Germline V gene sequence: CDR1 MGHRA, CDR2 YSYEKL. The CDR3 extends over 14 amino acids. V lost 2 bases, J lost 5 bases, and 13 bases lay in between. Here the CDR3 DNA reads TGCGCCAGCAGCCAACCGCTGGAGGGGCACGAGCAGTACTTC. Encoded protein: CASSQPLEGHEQYF.

J is TRBJ2-1 and V is TRBV11-2; 7 bases align to TRBD2. Trimming took 0 bases from V and 3 from J; bases not matched to a gene: 17. Germline V gene sequence: CDR1 SGHAT, CDR2 FQNNGV. This CDR3 comprises 20 residues. The CDR3 coding sequence is TGTGCCAGCAGCTTAGACCTGAGGTTGGGAGGGCCTCTTAACTACAATGAGCAGTTCTTC. Translated: CASSLDLRLGGPLNYNEQFF.

The gene calls are TRBV5-1 and TRBJ2-3, with 9 bases identical to TRBD1. Trimming removed 5 bases from V and 7 bases from J; junction bases left unmatched: 8. The germline V gene has CDR1 SGHRS and CDR2 YFSETQ. The CDR3 consists of 14 residues. CDR3 nucleotide sequence: TGCGCCAGCAGTTCATCCACAGGGGGCAATACGCAGTATTTT. It translates to CASSSSTGGNTQYF.

The chain couples TRBV7-8 to TRBJ2-5, with 9 bases that match TRBD2. This CDR3 has 18 residues. The ends lost 1 base at V and 0 bases at J; junction bases unmatched: 9. CDR1 SGHVS and CDR2 FQNEAQ come from the germline V gene. The CDR3 here is CASSLDPTRTSDQETQYF. CDR3 bases: TGTGCCAGCAGCTTAGACCCCACCAGGACTAGCGACCAAGAGACCCAGTACTTC.

About this clone: The junction departs from the called germline gene at one end, perhaps through a read error. V and J are TRBV6-5 and TRBJ1-2; tentatively, D is TRBD1 (6 bases). Germline V gene data show CDR1 as MNHEY and CDR2 as SVGAGI. The CDR3 has 11 amino acids. The CDR3 sequence: CASGYRDGYTF. The CDR3 DNA reads as TGTGCCAGCGGTTACAGGGATGGCTACACCTTC.

This clone came up a few times. The V call is TRBV4-1, the J call TRBJ2-4; maybe TRBD2 (6 bases). Trimming stripped 0 bases from V and 0 bases from J, with 9 bases between. CDR1 MGHRA and CDR2 YSYEKL come from the germline V gene. The CDR3 has 16 residues. The CDR3 protein is CASSQDRGVAKNIQYF. For the CDR3, the DNA is TGCGCCAGCAGCCAAGATCGCGGGGTAGCCAAAAACATTCAGTACTTC.